The 6 T cell receptor beta chains below all came from one sample that was sequenced in a study of T cell repertoires in cytomegalovirus infection. TCRdb itself ran the reads through MiXCR, one entry per CDR3 protein. The sample shows about 530,000 distinct CDR3 sequences, less than 30% of them seen only once. Sequenced sample: PBMCs. All receptors come from a human donor in good health (CMV status not recorded). Some clones in this sample may be carry-over from other donors' samples.

This sequence joins TRBV13 and TRBJ1-2; D ambiguous. The CDR3 contains 17 residues. Between the trimmed V and J ends, which lost 5 bases and 1 base, there was a span of 20 bases. CDR1 PRHDT and CDR2 FYEKMQ come from the germline V gene (reference sequence). CDR3 nucleotide sequence: TGTGCCAGCAGCAACTCAGAGAAGGGAATGTTTAACTATGGCTACACCTTC. Translating gives CASSNSEKGMFNYGYTF.

This clonotype has just a few counts. The chain's CDR3 is CASSFGQGEQYF. CDR3 nucleotides: TGTGCCAGCAGCTTCGGACAGGGAGAGCAGTACTTC. The V and J genes are TRBV7-3 and TRBJ2-7; 8 bases match TRBD1. This CDR3 has 12 amino acids. Germline V gene lookup returns CDR1 SGHTA and CDR2 FQGTGA. Trimming cost V 3 bases and J 7 bases; bases outside gene matches: 2.

DNA of the CDR3: TGTGCCAGCAGTGGGGTACCGGGACAGATCTACGAGCGGTACGTC. Its protein is CASSGVPGQIYERYV. V and J are TRBV6-2 or TRBV6-3 and TRBJ2-7; 7 nucleotides align to TRBD1. CDR3 size: 15 residues. Looked up from germline, CDR1 is MNHEY and CDR2 is SVGEGT.

Many counts were recorded for this clonotype. This rearrangement joins TRBV7-2 to TRBJ2-5, with 8 bases lining up with TRBD2. The CDR3 loop spans 15 amino acids. From germline, CDR1 is SGHTA and CDR2 FQGNSA. With V trimmed by 6 bases and J by 4 bases, 10 bases remained unmatched. The CDR3 is CASRPWTGGGETQYF. For the CDR3, the DNA is TGTGCCAGCAGACCATGGACCGGGGGGGGAGAGACCCAGTACTTC.

The gene calls are TRBV6-6 and TRBJ2-7; 11 nucleotides match TRBD2. Germline CDR1 reads MNHNY; CDR2 reads SVGAGI (reference sequence). The ends lost 5 bases at V and 4 bases at J; junction bases unmatched: 10. The CDR3 is made up of 16 amino acids. This CDR3 reads CASSRISGRASYEQYF. The CDR3 DNA follows: TGTGCCAGCAGTCGAATTAGCGGGAGGGCCTCGTACGAGCAGTACTTC.

The V and J genes are TRBV29-1 and TRBJ2-3; TRBD1 matches at 7 bases. Germline loops: CDR1 SQVTM, CDR2 ANQGSEA. The CDR3 consists of 14 residues. The V gene end was trimmed by 5 bases and the J gene end by 2 bases; junction bases not matched to a gene: 7. The chain's CDR3 is CSVYTGTVTDTQYF. The CDR3 DNA sequence: TGCAGCGTTTACACAGGGACAGTCACAGATACGCAGTATTTT.